This TCR beta chain came from a study of cytomegalovirus exposure and HLA in healthy donors. Whole-study findings and limits: Overall, around 160 TCR beta chains were annotated as cytomegalovirus-associated. Most TCRs appeared rarely, but some public TCRs recurred in many donors.

This clone was counted once. Its target is not known. The protocol was immunoSEQ multiplex PCR, while the TCRdb copy is restricted to in-frame clones and leaves out a portion. The data show fewer than 150,000 clones, just over 85% seen once. This sequence was found in a woman in her late teens or twenties in good health and CMV-seropositive. Specimen: PBMCs.

CDR3 nucleotides: TGCAGCGTTGAAAACGTCTTGCGGACAGAGTATGAAGCTTTCTTT. Protein product: CSVENVLRTEYEAFF. This chain connects TRBV29-1 to TRBJ1-1; weak D call: TRBD1 (6 bases). V was clipped by 2 bases and J by 7 bases, with 20 bases between them. This CDR3 spans 15 amino acids. Germline CDR1 SQVTM, CDR2 ANQGSEA. The whole variable domain, filled in from reference TRBV29-1 and TRBJ1-1, reads SAVISQKPSRDICQRGTSLTIQCQVDSQVTMMFWYRQQPGQSLTLIATANQGSEATYESGFVIDKFPISRPNLTFSTLTVSNMSPEDSSIYLCSVENVLRTEYEAFFGQGTRLTVV.